This TCR beta chain was documented in a study of blood T cells in healthy people across ages. Study outcomes and limitations: Unsorted PBMCs prevented conclusive naive versus antigen-experienced comparison.

Through a sample-barcoded 5' primer and a J-beta primer mix, a second PCR was run for roughly 6 to 12 cycles. TCRdb called the 5' RACE reads again in MiXCR, with one record for every CDR3 protein. The table includes more than 800,000 distinct CDR3 sequences, about 30% detected once. On this clonotype: Its antigen is undetermined.

Trimming removed 10 bases at V and 5 bases at J, with 15 bases between. Per the germline V gene, CDR1 is ENHRY and CDR2 is SYGVKD. This CDR3 spans 13 amino acids. Specimen: blood. This chain links TRBV10-3 with TRBJ1-5, with D perhaps TRBD1 (6 bases). This TCR came from a woman of 80 years or more in good health. CDR3 in DNA: TGTGCCACCGGGGGCAGTAGGGATCAGCCCCAGCATTTT. Translated: CATGGSRDQPQHF.